This T cell receptor beta chain was retrieved from a study of blood T cell repertoires in COVID-19. The study drew participants aged about 18 to 90 years from 20 to 30 US areas. Participants in the exposed group had met a COVID-19 case in the 2 weeks before joining the study. In germline, CDR1 is MNHEY, CDR2 SVGAGI. This CDR3 has 11 amino acids. V was clipped by 4 bases and J by 11 bases, with 11 bases between them. Original handling: Amplifying reference gene primers gave estimates of nucleated cell counts. TCRdb's table, derived via immunoSEQ multiplex PCR, lists solely in-frame clones and lacks some. V, J and clone size are those of that table, while D and trimming were read from the DNA. The repertoire consists of a few hundred thousand clones, with approximately 85% occurring once and the leading ten covering about 7%.

The V gene is TRBV6-5, the J gene TRBJ1-2; TRBD1 is a possible D gene (5 bases). This receptor was identified in a woman aged 45-60 years who had been exposed to COVID-19. Specimen: PBMCs or T cells enriched from blood (not recorded which). The CDR3 DNA reads TGTGCCAGCAGTTCAGGGTCCTCATACACCTTC. This gives the protein CASSSGSSYTF.